Reported below is one TCR beta chain. Treatment noted: oral pan-JAK inhibitor, 5-10 mg twice daily. The sample comes from a study of CD8+ T cells in alopecia areata. It was cDNA, reverse transcribed from extracted RNA, that served as the sequencing template. TCRdb's copy holds only in-frame clones and misses some; the assay was immunoSEQ multiplex PCR. The data hold over 150,000 clones, with approximately 60% observed a single time. CDR1 is MDHEN and CDR2 is SYDVKM in the germline V gene. The V end was cut by 6 bases, the J end by 4 bases, with 18 bases between. The CDR3 covers 15 residues. The chain is built from TRBV28 and TRBJ1-1; a possible D gene is TRBD1 (5 bases). The TCR sequence derives from a human donor with alopecia areata. This sample comprised CD4+ T cells sorted from blood, obtained at week 24, from a patient treated with tofacitinib. The CDR3 protein is CASRRQARGSTEAFF. The CDR3 DNA sequence: TGTGCCAGCAGACGTCAAGCGAGGGGCAGCACTGAAGCTTTCTTT.